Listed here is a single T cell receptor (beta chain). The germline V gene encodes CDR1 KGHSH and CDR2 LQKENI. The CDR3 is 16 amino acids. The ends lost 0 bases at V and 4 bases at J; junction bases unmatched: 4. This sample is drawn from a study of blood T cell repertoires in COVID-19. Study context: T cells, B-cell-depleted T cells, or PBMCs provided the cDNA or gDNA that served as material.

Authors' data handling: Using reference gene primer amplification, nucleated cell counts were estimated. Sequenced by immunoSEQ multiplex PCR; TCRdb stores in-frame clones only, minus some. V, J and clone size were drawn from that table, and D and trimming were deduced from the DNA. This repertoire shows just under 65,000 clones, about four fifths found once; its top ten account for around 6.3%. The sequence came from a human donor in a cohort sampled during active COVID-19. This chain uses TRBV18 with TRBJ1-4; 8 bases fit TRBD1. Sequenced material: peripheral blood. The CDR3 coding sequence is TGTGCCAGCTCACCACCCGGACAGGGCAGTAATGAAAAACTGTTTTTT. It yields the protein CASSPPGQGSNEKLFF.